Sequencing of this T cell receptor beta chain was carried out in a study of beta chain features in type 1 diabetes. Germline V gene sequence: CDR1 LNHDA, CDR2 SQIVND (reference sequence). V shed 7 bases, J shed 2 bases, and the junction held 15 bases outside the gene matches. The CDR3 runs 17 residues. Reverse transcription of all isolated RNA meant that expressed TCRB transcripts were sequenced. The table came from immunoSEQ multiplex PCR; TCRdb's copy has only in-frame clones and leaves some out. The sample holds 300,000 to 450,000 clones; roughly 12% are singletons and the top ten take 0.017%. The sequence was collected from a man aged 18 to 30 in good health. The source material was naive CD4+ T cells from blood. This rearrangement joins TRBV19 to TRBJ1-2; 8 bases are shared with TRBD1. This CDR3 reads CASTDRGPPHLNYGYTF. For the CDR3, the DNA is TGTGCCAGTACCGACAGGGGACCCCCTCATTTAAACTATGGCTACACCTTC.